The rows below give T cell receptor beta chains drawn from one sample of a study of blood T cell repertoires in COVID-19. The assay was immunoSEQ multiplex PCR, and TCRdb's table has in-frame clones only and misses some. The profile covers about 87,000 clones, with about 79% appearing a single time and 4% to 5.5% taken by the ten largest. The specimen sequenced was peripheral blood. Every receptor here comes from a woman in her forties or fifties with acute or convalescent COVID-19. Each CDR3 is given with its conserved first and last residue. The D gene is left open where the match is weak. Not all rows give a size; the values are once, few, many and, for expanded clones, a class.

v_gene,abundance,j_gene,d_gene,CDR3nt,CDR3aa
TRBV7-9,-,TRBJ2-4,-,TGTGCCAGCAGTTTGCGGGACCACAAAAACATTCAGTACTTC,CASSLRDHKNIQYF
TRBV6-5,-,TRBJ2-1,TRBD2,TGTGCCAGCAGTTACTCAACTAGCGGGGGGCCCAATGAGCAGTTCTTC,CASSYSTSGGPNEQFF
TRBV11-2,-,TRBJ2-7,-,TGTGCCAGCAGCTTAGTCCTCGGGGCCTACGAGCAGTACTTC,CASSLVLGAYEQYF
TRBV11-3,-,TRBJ1-1,TRBD1,TGTGCCAGTGGGACAGGCCGGAACACTGAAGCTTTCTTT,CASGTGRNTEAFF
TRBV10-3,-,TRBJ1-4,-,TGTGCCATCAAGGACAGCCTTAATGAAAAACTGTTTTTT,CAIKDSLNEKLFF
TRBV29-1,-,TRBJ2-1,TRBD2,TGCAGCGCCGCGACTAGCGGGGGGGCGGGGGAGCAGTTCTTC,CSAATSGGAGEQFF
TRBV7-2,-,TRBJ2-5,TRBD1,TGTGCCAGCAGCCTAGGACAGGGGGCGCAGACCCAGTACTTC,CASSLGQGAQTQYF
TRBV28,-,TRBJ2-2,-,TGTGCCAGCAGAGAGGGACAGAACACCGGGGAGCTGTTTTTT,CASREGQNTGELFF
TRBV2,-,TRBJ1-1,TRBD1,TGTGCCAGCACCCGACCGGGACAGGCGATGAACACTGAAGCTTTCTTT,CASTRPGQAMNTEAFF
TRBV28,-,TRBJ1-6,TRBD1,TGTGCCAGCAGTCAAACAGGGGGCGCGAAGTCCTATAATTCACCCCTCCACTTT,CASSQTGGAKSYNSPLHF
TRBV19,-,TRBJ1-4,-,TGTGCCAGTAGCGACTTACTGATTGAAAAACTGTTTTTT,CASSDLLIEKLFF
TRBV6-5,-,TRBJ2-2,-,TGTGCCACCCTCAGCGGGACAGGGAACACCGGGGAGCTGTTTTTT,CATLSGTGNTGELFF
TRBV6-5,-,TRBJ2-6,-,TGTGCCGCAAGCAGGCTAACTGGGGCCAACGTCCTGACTTTC,CAASRLTGANVLTF
TRBV9,-,TRBJ2-2,TRBD2,TGTGCCAGCGATTCGAGCGGGGGGGCCTCAGGCGGGGAGCTGTTTTTT,CASDSSGGASGGELFF
TRBV6-1,-,TRBJ2-1,TRBD1,TGTGCCAGCAGTGTCCGGGACAGGGGGCTTTGGAGCTCCTACAATGAGCAGTTCTTC,CASSVRDRGLWSSYNEQFF
TRBV6-6,-,TRBJ2-2,TRBD2,TGTGCCAGCAGTCTGTTACGGGGGGGCCGGGACACCGGGGAGCTGTTTTTT,CASSLLRGGRDTGELFF
TRBV24-1,-,TRBJ2-3,TRBD1,TGTGCCACCAGTGATCTTCGACAGGGAGATACGCAGTATTTT,CATSDLRQGDTQYF
TRBV27,-,TRBJ1-2,TRBD1,TGTGCCAGCAGAACAAGGGGACAGGGAGGCTATGGCTACACCTTC,CASRTRGQGGYGYTF
TRBV7-3,-,TRBJ2-1,TRBD1,TGTGCCAGCAGCTTCGACAGGGGTGGCCACAATGAGCAGTTCTTC,CASSFDRGGHNEQFF
TRBV28,once,TRBJ1-2,TRBD1,TGTGCCAGCAGTTCCATGGCCGGACAGGGATATGGCTACACCTTC,CASSSMAGQGYGYTF
TRBV7-3,-,TRBJ2-3,-,TGTGCCAGCAGCCTAGCCCGGGCAGATACGCAGTATTTT,CASSLARADTQYF
TRBV19,few,TRBJ2-4,TRBD2,TGTGCCAGTAGTATCAAGCGGGGGGGAAAAAACATTCAGTACTTC,CASSIKRGGKNIQYF
TRBV6-5,few,TRBJ1-6,TRBD1,TGTGCCAGCAGTTACGACAGGGGGCTGAGGAATTCACCCCTCCACTTT,CASSYDRGLRNSPLHF